This T cell receptor beta chain was observed in a study of cytomegalovirus exposure and HLA in healthy donors. In the PCR, 60 Vbeta and 13 Jbeta primers were used. Here immunoSEQ multiplex PCR was the method, and the copy in TCRdb shows in-frame clones only, minus some. The sample lists roughly 100,000 clones; roughly three quarters were seen once. Trimming stripped 6 bases from V and 2 bases from J, with 20 bases between. This CDR3 contains 16 residues. Germline lookup yields CDR1 WNHNN and CDR2 SYGVQD (reference sequence). Notes on the study in general: TCR beta chains associated with HLA were, in a later analysis, more clonally expanded than equally common others.

For this clone: Antigen: not known.

The receptor was isolated from a man between 25 and 39 years old in good health and CMV-seronegative. V is TRBV10-1 and J is TRBJ2-7, with D possibly matching TRBD1 (6 bases). The sequenced material came from PBMCs. The CDR3 bases are TGCGCCAGCAGGACGACCAGGACAGTTTCTCCCTACGAGCAGTACTTC. It yields the protein CASRTTRTVSPYEQYF.